This T cell receptor (beta chain) was identified during a study of Graves' ophthalmopathy and Graves' hyperthyroidism. Study information: Upon initial diagnosis and before any treatment, peripheral blood was collected.

Amplification of the TCR beta CDR3 regions used RNA transcripts (as template). Following a first-round RT-PCR that used HTBI primers, a second-round multiplex PCR was carried out. One entry per CDR3 protein, called by TCRdb with MiXCR from the multiplex PCR reads. The table lists about 740,000 distinct CDR3 sequences, roughly 40% of them singletons, with roughly 46% in the top ten. This clonotype was found a few times. Trimming left V 1 base short and J 5 bases short, with 11 bases between. The CDR3 has 14 residues. The origin of this receptor is an adult man with Graves' ophthalmopathy. Sample: peripheral blood. The chain has TRBV12-3 or TRBV12-4 and TRBJ2-5; no clear D gene. The CDR3 DNA reads TGTGCCAGCAGTTTAGTGGCAGGCTTTGAGACCCAGTACTTC. Translation gives CASSLVAGFETQYF.